The 10 T cell receptor beta chains in this list originate from one sample, sequenced in a study of blood T cell repertoires in COVID-19. TCRdb's table, derived via immunoSEQ multiplex PCR, lists solely in-frame clones and lacks some. The repertoire holds 100,000 to 150,000 clones, roughly three quarters seen once, with 30% to 45% in the top ten. The sequencing input was peripheral blood. The source is a man aged 40-50 years with active or convalescent COVID-19.

The chain couples TRBV7-2 to TRBJ1-2, with 11 bases matching TRBD1. The CDR3 is made up of 16 amino acids. CDR1 and CDR2 (germline): SGHTA, FQGNSA. V was clipped by 1 base and J by 5 bases; unmatched bases: 6. CDR3 nucleotides: TGTGCCAGCAGCTTAGGGACAGGGGGCGCGAGGTATGGCTACACCTTC. It codes for CASSLGTGGARYGYTF.

The chain combines TRBV6-6 with TRBJ2-1, with 13 bases lining up with TRBD2. Looked up from germline, CDR1 is MNHNY and CDR2 is SVGAGI (reference sequence). The length of the CDR3 is 17 residues. V lost 5 bases and J lost 4; bases outside the gene matches: 8. The CDR3, as DNA: TGTGCCAGCAGTCCCGCCCGGACTAGCGGGGGATACAATGAGCAGTTCTTC. It encodes CASSPARTSGGYNEQFF.

In this sample, this clone turned up a few times. The rearrangement links TRBV4-2 to TRBJ2-5, with 10 bases that match TRBD1. CDR3 size: 15 residues. Looked up from germline, CDR1 is LGHNA and CDR2 is YNFKEQ. V shed 3 bases and J 1 base; nucleotides not matched to a gene: 2. The DNA for the CDR3 is TGTGCCAGCAGCCAGGACAGGGGGGTCCAAGAGACCCAGTACTTC. Amino acid sequence: CASSQDRGVQETQYF.

The rearrangement links TRBV25-1 to TRBJ2-1, with TRBD1 as a possible D gene (5 bases). Trimming took off 3 bases at V and 3 bases at J, with 15 bases between the two ends. CDR1 and CDR2 from the germline V gene are MGHDK and SYGVNS. There are 16 residues in the CDR3. CDR3 sequence: CASSEEQGFVYNEQFF. The CDR3 DNA sequence: TGTGCCAGCAGTGAGGAGCAGGGTTTTGTCTACAATGAGCAGTTCTTC.

The sample holds one count of this clone. The gene calls are TRBV12-5 and TRBJ1-2, with TRBD1 matching over 9 bases. Losses at the gene ends were 5 bases for V and 6 bases for J; bases not matched to a gene: 16. Germline loops: CDR1 LGHNT, CDR2 FRNRAP. The CDR3 runs 17 residues. The CDR3 is CASGPTASRGDRDGYTF. In DNA form, the CDR3 reads TGTGCTAGTGGTCCTACCGCCTCCCGTGGGGACAGGGATGGCTACACCTTC.

Here the CDR3 reads CASSSLGDNEKLFF. In DNA, the CDR3 is TGTGCCAGCAGTTCCTTAGGGGATAATGAAAAACTGTTTTTT. The chain links TRBV6-5 to TRBJ1-4; TRBD1 might be the D (5 bases). The CDR3 loop spans 14 amino acids. CDR1 and CDR2 from the germline V gene are MNHEY and SVGAGI. Trimming shortened V by 4 bases and J by 4 bases, and 10 bases separated the two germline ends.

The gene calls are TRBV19 and TRBJ2-2, with D perhaps matching TRBD1 (5 bases). CDR1 and CDR2 (germline): LNHDA, SQIVND (reference sequence). The CDR3 spans 15 residues. V was trimmed by 6 bases and J by 6 bases, leaving 17 bases between them. CDR3 nucleotides: TGTGCCAGTAGGGAAACATATACAGGCCCCGGGGAGCTGTTTTTT. It is translated as CASRETYTGPGELFF.

The rearrangement links TRBV30 to TRBJ2-2; 13 bases are shared with TRBD2. Germline V CDR1 and CDR2: GTSNPN, SVGIG (reference sequence). Unmatched junction bases numbered 2, after V lost 5 bases and J lost 5 bases. The CDR3 has 14 amino acids. CDR3 loop: CAWRTSGGTGELFF. CDR3 bases: TGTGCCTGGCGGACTAGCGGGGGTACCGGGGAGCTGTTTTTT.

The chain combines TRBV19 with TRBJ2-2, with TRBD2 matching over 13 bases. The V and J ends lost 4 bases and 4 bases, in that order; junction bases with no gene match: 3. CDR3 length equals 16 residues. Germline V lookup: CDR1 LNHDA, CDR2 SQIVND (reference sequence). The chain's CDR3 is CASSRLAGGFTGELFF. For the CDR3, the DNA is TGTGCCAGTAGTAGACTAGCGGGGGGTTTCACCGGGGAGCTGTTTTTT.

V usage is TRBV12-3 or TRBV12-4 and J usage is TRBJ2-3; 8 bases line up with TRBD2. V lost 6 bases to trimming and J lost 10 bases; unmatched junction nucleotides: 6. The CDR3 runs 12 residues. DNA for the CDR3: TGTGCCAGCAGGGGGACTAGTGAAGCGCAGTATTTT. Its protein product is CASRGTSEAQYF.